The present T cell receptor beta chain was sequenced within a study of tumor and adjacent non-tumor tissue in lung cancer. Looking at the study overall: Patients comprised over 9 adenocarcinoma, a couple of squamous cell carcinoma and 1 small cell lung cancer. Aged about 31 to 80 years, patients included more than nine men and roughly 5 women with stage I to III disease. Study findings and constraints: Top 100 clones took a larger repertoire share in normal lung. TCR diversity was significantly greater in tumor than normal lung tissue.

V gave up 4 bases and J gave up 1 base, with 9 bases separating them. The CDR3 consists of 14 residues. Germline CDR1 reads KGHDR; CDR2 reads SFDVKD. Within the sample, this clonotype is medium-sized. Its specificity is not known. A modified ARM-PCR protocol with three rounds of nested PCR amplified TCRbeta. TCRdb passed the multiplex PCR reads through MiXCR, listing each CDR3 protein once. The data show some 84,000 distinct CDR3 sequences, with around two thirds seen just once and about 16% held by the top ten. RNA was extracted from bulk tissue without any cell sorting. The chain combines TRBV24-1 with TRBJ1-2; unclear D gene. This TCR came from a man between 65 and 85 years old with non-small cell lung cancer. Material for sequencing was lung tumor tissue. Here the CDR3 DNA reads TGTGCCACCAGTGACCGAAGCAGTAACTATGGCTACACCTTC. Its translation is CATSDRSSNYGYTF.